This T cell receptor (beta chain) was profiled in a study of blood T cell repertoires in COVID-19 (dated by TCRdb to 2018 to 2021). Regarding the research as a whole: Samples covering the acute and convalescent phases of COVID-19 were provided by collaborators in the United States, Italy and Spain. The repertoires were released in a freely available public database intended as a resource for research on the immune response to SARS-CoV-2. Deeply sampled blood TCRbeta repertoires from subjects exposed to, actively infected with, or recovered from COVID-19 were included in the dataset. Samples came from the ongoing ImmuneRACE study (first 160 participants) plus 1,254 subjects from 6 global collaborators. Sample metadata almost always included a de-identified subject ID, COVID-19 status, age in years and sex. HLA class I and class II types, where available, came from metadata supplied by the sample provider rather than from assay-based typing. The prospective study material was composed of cDNA or gDNA derived from T cells, B-cell-depleted T cells, or PBMCs.

General study outcomes and caveats: The quantity of clinical and demographic metadata differed by source and by participant and was supplied without curation.

The germline V gene (reference sequence) supplies CDR1 PRHDT and CDR2 FYEKMQ. Reading from cysteine to phenylalanine, the CDR3 counts 16 amino acids. Only CDR3 DNA remains: 48 bases, in frame from the first base. Compared with germline, V lacks 5 bases and J lacks 4 bases; bases without a gene match: 10. Each collaborating institution followed its own protocols to collect whole blood in K2EDTA tubes. For TCRbeta analysis, collaborators shipped samples as frozen whole blood, isolated PBMCs, or DNA extracted from either of those sample types. TCRbeta CDR3 regions were amplified from genomic DNA by means of the immunoSEQ Assay, a bias-controlled multiplex PCR. The source study handled its data this way. Within the assay, amplification of reference gene primers was used to estimate how many nucleated cells each sample contained. To quantify the absolute abundance of each unique TCRbeta CDR3 rearrangement, sequence reads were collapsed and filtered. For each sample, productive Simpson clonality was calculated by taking the square root of Simpson's diversity index across productive rearrangements. Held by TCRdb, this immuneACCESS table contains in-frame sequences only and omits some clones. Under half of the omission traces to an unresolved V gene where checked; the cause of the rest is unknown. That table gives V, J and clone size, and the DNA gave D and trimming. For this sample there are over 45,000 clones; about 86% appear just once. The ten largest clones represent 2.5% to 3% of the sample.

As for this clone: Its recognized antigen is unknown. Base-call qualities are not available, and no considerably larger clone is one nucleotide away.

The source is a woman of 80 years or more with acute or convalescent COVID-19. Sequencing was carried out using peripheral blood. The rearranged segments are TRBV13 and TRBJ2-7; 11 central nucleotides agree with TRBD2. The CDR3 sequence is CASSPGLAGGVYEQYF. The nucleotides read TGTGCCAGCAGCCCCGGACTAGCGGGTGGGGTGTACGAGCAGTACTTC.